The present TCR beta chain was sequenced within a study of blood T cells in healthy people across ages (dated by TCRdb to the mid-2010s). Regarding the study in general: In model experiments, template switching captured about one uniquely barcoded TCR beta cDNA molecule for every two T cells. Age-related changes in TCR beta repertoire diversity were measured in the study by deep sequencing normalized with unique cDNA molecular identifiers. Donors were grouped into four age groups: young (average 16 years), middle-aged (less than 40), aged (around 56) and long-lived (about 82). To avoid experimental bias, donors of different ages were distributed randomly across sequencing lanes. For two donors (one aged 18 to 29 and one aged 80 or older), the study analyzed two additional independent replicas of 1 million unique cDNA reads from the same blood draw.

Donors were a few dozen systemically healthy Caucasian individuals from Russia aged roughly 6 to 95 years. Approximately 11 milliliters of peripheral blood were drawn from each donor into EDTA-treated Vacutainer tubes. PBMCs were isolated by Ficoll-Paque density-gradient centrifugation, with at least 6 million obtained per sample. Trizol reagent was used to extract total RNA from the PBMCs, yielding at least 5 micrograms per sample. Naive CD45RAhigh/CD27high T cell percentages were measured by flow cytometry on a PBMC aliquot from every donor. At the junction V is shortened by 4 bases and J by 3 bases, with 14 bases in between. The CDR3 holds 14 amino acids from the cysteine to the phenylalanine. Only the CDR3 DNA stays, 42 bases, in frame from base 1. Looking up the germline V gene yields CDR1 SGHRS and CDR2 YFSETQ. The research as a whole found: Compared with the aged group, more naive CD4+ T cells, fewer expanded clones and increased TCR diversity were shown by the long-lived group, suggesting age selection. Observed TCR beta diversity per million T cells fell roughly linearly with age, and a significant reduction was already apparent by age around 40. Conclusive comparison of naive and antigen-experienced compartments was prevented by the profiling of bulk unsorted PBMCs. The CMV infection status of donors was not known, potentially confounding age-related changes in expanded clonotypes. Estimates of total diversity from one million sequenced T cells were regarded as lower bounds and underestimates. The percentage of naive T cells measured by flow cytometry correlated strongly with observed TCR beta diversity.

Library method: 5' RACE. The instrument given in TCRdb is Illumina HiSeq 2500. A second PCR of 7 to 11 cycles was run with a J-beta primer mix and a sample-barcoded 5' primer. A unique molecular identifier was introduced onto each TCR beta cDNA molecule by a template-switch 5' adaptor carrying 12 random nucleotides. At least 2.5 million CDR3-containing paired-end reads were obtained from each sample. The Mint cDNA synthesis kit, primed by a TRBC-specific oligonucleotide, was used to synthesize first-strand cDNA from all RNA. All cDNA was treated with uracil-DNA glycosylase and then went through a first 18-cycle PCR with the universal primers M1SS and BC2_uni_R. The source study handled its data this way. For normalization, 1 million high-quality reads, each with a distinct molecular identifier, were randomly selected from each sample. Reads sharing molecular identifiers were discarded rather than binned into consensus sequences. MiTCR, set to a Q25 quality threshold and the strictest error-elimination algorithm, was used for CDR3 identification, clonotype clustering and error correction. Lower-bound total TCR beta diversity was estimated with a nonparametric unseen species model using Euler transformation. TCRdb applied fastp at Q25 and MiXCR to the public reads, then kept only in-frame beta chains. One record per CDR3 amino acid sequence lists the most common genes and DNA. These V and J calls are TCRdb output, not the study's own analysis. Recorded for this sample are hundreds of thousands of distinct CDR3 sequences; approximately 53% of them occurred a single time. The ten most abundant clones make up roughly 26% of the sample.

As regards this clonotype: There is no known antigen for this receptor. There are no base qualities to consult, and no much larger clone falls within one base.

The origin of this receptor is a man aged 40-49 years in good health. The sequence is built from TRBV5-1 and TRBJ2-7; the D call could be TRBD1 or TRBD2, with each sharing 5 bases. Sample: blood. Here is the DNA: TGCGCCAGCAGCCTAGCCCCGACAGACTACGAGCAGTACTTC. Its protein product is CASSLAPTDYEQYF.